In this sample, the clone carrying this T cell receptor (beta chain) turned up a few times. What it binds is unknown. This entry is derived from a study of regulatory T cells in long-lasting Graves disease. Time point indicated: persistent/refractory GD, antithyroid drugs over 5 years with positive TRAb. With RNA extracted from PBMCs as input, the TCR library was made. Findings and limits, study-wide: With a small sample size, accuracy may have been reduced.

According to the study, TCR beta libraries were built with iRepertoire HTBI primers and CDR3-region Arm-PCR. TCRdb reprocessed the multiplex PCR reads with MiXCR, giving one entry per CDR3 protein. The sample lists fewer than 600,000 distinct CDR3 sequences, less than 25% occurring once. This CDR3 region has 16 residues. The germline V gene has CDR1 MGHDK and CDR2 SYGVNS. V lost 3 bases and J 8 bases, leaving 22 bases between the germline ends. The chain recombines TRBV25-1 with TRBJ1-1; possible D gene TRBD1, 5 bases. Sequencing was performed on peripheral blood mononuclear cells (PBMCs), taken when the disease was refractory, from a patient treated with antithyroid drugs. This receptor was taken from a female donor with Graves disease. The CDR3 reads CASSDWGSFRDAEAFF. CDR3 DNA sequence: TGTGCCAGCAGTGATTGGGGGTCCTTTAGGGACGCCGAAGCTTTCTTT.